The rows below give T cell receptor beta chains drawn from one sample of a study of blood T cell repertoires in COVID-19. The data were produced by immunoSEQ multiplex PCR, yet TCRdb's version contains in-frame clones alone and is incomplete. The repertoire includes around 85,000 clones, around 89% of them detected once, and 1% to 1.5% sits in the top ten. The sample taken for sequencing was PBMCs or T cells enriched from blood (not recorded which). The source of these receptors is a woman between 50 and 59 years old with acute COVID-19. The CDR3 runs from the conserved cysteine through the conserved F or W. A D gene is named only where the DNA matches it firmly. Clone sizes are given selectively: once, few, many, or a class where the clone is expanded.

>TRBJ2-7|NA|NA|TRBV10-3
CAISERGGSTGEQYF
TGTGCCATCAGTGAGAGGGGGGGTAGTACGGGCGAGCAGTACTTC
>TRBJ2-1|NA|NA|TRBV19
CASAAGQSSYNEQFF
TGTGCCAGTGCTGCCGGACAGAGCTCCTACAATGAGCAGTTCTTC
>TRBJ2-3|NA|NA|TRBV7-9
CASSPVRTSTDTQYF
TGTGCCAGCAGCCCCGTTCGGACTAGCACAGATACGCAGTATTTT
>TRBJ1-2|NA|NA|TRBV29-1
CSVVGLGGYTF
TGCAGCGTTGTCGGACTAGGCGGCTACACCTTC
>TRBJ2-1|TRBD2|NA|TRBV7-2
CASSLAQLALNEQFF
TGTGCCAGCAGCTTAGCTCAACTAGCGTTGAATGAGCAGTTCTTC
>TRBJ1-1|TRBD1|NA|TRBV19
CASSFGTVNTEAFF
TGTGCCAGTAGTTTCGGGACAGTTAACACTGAAGCTTTCTTT
>TRBJ2-7|NA|NA|TRBV30
CAWSAQGYEQYF
TGTGCCTGGAGTGCCCAGGGCTACGAGCAGTACTTC
>TRBJ1-1|NA|NA|TRBV6-4
CASSDAVTGEAFF
TGTGCCAGCAGTGACGCTGTAACAGGGGAAGCTTTCTTT
>TRBJ1-2|NA|NA|TRBV2
CASKRFGNPIKTF
TGTGCCAGTAAGAGGTTCGGGAACCCTATAAAGACCTTC
>TRBJ2-3|TRBD1|NA|TRBV18
CASSPREQFVQGADTQYF
TGTGCCAGCTCACCAAGAGAACAGTTTGTTCAGGGGGCAGATACGCAGTATTTT
>TRBJ1-1|TRBD1|once|TRBV15
CATSARQGAHPEAFF
TGTGCCACCAGCGCAAGACAGGGGGCACATCCTGAAGCTTTCTTT
>TRBJ1-2|NA|NA|TRBV5-1
CASSFSGGGAIGGYTF
TGCGCCAGCAGCTTTTCCGGCGGGGGCGCGATCGGTGGCTACACCTTC
>TRBJ1-2|TRBD1|NA|TRBV19
CASSSRQGYGYTF
TGTGCCAGTAGTTCTCGACAGGGGTACGGCTACACCTTC
>TRBJ2-3|NA|once|TRBV7-3
CASSPGHPGDTQYF
TGTGCCAGCAGCCCCGGACATCCGGGAGATACGCAGTATTTT
>TRBJ2-5|NA|NA|TRBV5-1
CASSTDSETQYF
TGCGCCAGCAGCACCGACAGTGAGACCCAGTACTTC
>TRBJ1-6|NA|NA|TRBV2
CASSEAQWWASNSPLHF
TGTGCCAGCAGTGAAGCTCAATGGTGGGCCTCTAATTCACCCCTCCACTTT
>TRBJ2-5|TRBD2|NA|TRBV9
CASSALPGLAGEETQYF
TGTGCCAGCAGCGCCCTCCCGGGACTAGCGGGAGAAGAGACCCAGTACTTC
>TRBJ1-2|NA|NA|TRBV29-1
CSVEAMRGGRNYGYTF
TGCAGCGTTGAAGCGATGAGGGGAGGTCGGAACTATGGCTACACCTTC
>TRBJ2-5|TRBD2|NA|TRBV6-5
CASRGSGSGQETQYF
TGTGCCAGCAGGGGGAGCGGGAGTGGCCAAGAGACCCAGTACTTC
>TRBJ2-2|NA|NA|TRBV7-9
CASLAGPTGELFF
TGTGCCAGCTTGGCGGGACCCACCGGGGAGCTGTTTTTT
>TRBJ1-2|TRBD1|NA|TRBV5-1
CASSLGDRGYGYTF
TGCGCCAGCAGCTTGGGGGACAGGGGGTATGGCTACACCTTC
>TRBJ1-2|NA|NA|TRBV14
CASSETGTYYGYTF
TGTGCCAGCAGCGAAACCGGGACATACTATGGCTACACCTTC
>TRBJ2-7|TRBD1|NA|TRBV7-9
CASNPLGQGGYEQYF
TGTGCCAGCAACCCCTTAGGACAGGGCGGCTACGAGCAGTACTTC
>TRBJ1-3|TRBD1|NA|TRBV2
CASSQKLGTGGTGNTIYF
TGTGCCAGCAGCCAGAAACTGGGGACAGGGGGAACTGGAAACACCATATATTTT
>TRBJ2-1|NA|NA|TRBV10-1
CASSEIGRYNEQFF
TGCGCCAGCAGTGAGATCGGGAGATACAATGAGCAGTTCTTC
>TRBJ2-1|TRBD1|NA|TRBV5-4
CASSFPGQGSYGSYNEQFF
TGTGCCAGCAGCTTCCCGGGACAGGGGTCTTATGGCTCCTACAATGAGCAGTTCTTC
>TRBJ1-5|NA|NA|TRBV6-6
CASSSELSAAQHF
TGTGCCAGCAGCTCCGAACTATCAGCGGCCCAGCATTTT
>TRBJ2-1|NA|NA|TRBV11-2
CASSLAGPNNEQFF
TGTGCCAGCAGCTTAGCAGGGCCCAACAATGAGCAGTTCTTC
>TRBJ2-5|TRBD2|NA|TRBV6-5
CASSWTSRQETQYF
TGTGCCAGCAGTTGGACTAGTCGACAAGAGACCCAGTACTTC
>TRBJ2-1|TRBD2|NA|TRBV7-9
CASSPAGTSGNFYNEQFF
TGTGCCAGCAGCCCCGCCGGGACTAGCGGGAACTTTTACAATGAGCAGTTCTTC
>TRBJ1-3|NA|NA|TRBV4-2
CASSQESLSGNTIYF
TGTGCCAGCAGCCAAGAGAGTCTTTCTGGAAACACCATATATTTT
>TRBJ2-3|NA|NA|TRBV18
CASSPQGIYDTQYF
TGTGCCAGCTCACCACAGGGGATATACGATACGCAGTATTTT
>TRBJ2-1|NA|few|TRBV6-2/TRBV6-3
CASSYGQRPDEQFF
TGTGCCAGCAGTTATGGTCAGCGTCCGGATGAGCAGTTCTTC
>TRBJ2-7|NA|NA|TRBV21-1
CASSLKVRGSHEQYF
TGTGCCAGCAGCCTCAAGGTGCGGGGGTCCCACGAGCAGTACTTC
>TRBJ2-5|TRBD1|NA|TRBV7-2
CASSLGQQETQYF
TGTGCCAGCAGCTTGGGACAGCAAGAGACCCAGTACTTC
>TRBJ2-7|TRBD2|NA|TRBV4-2
CASSQVRLAGENEQYF
TGTGCCAGCAGCCAAGTAAGACTAGCGGGAGAGAACGAGCAGTACTTC
>TRBJ1-5|NA|NA|TRBV7-9
CASSKGGQQPQHF
TGTGCCAGCAGCAAGGGAGGGCAGCAGCCCCAGCATTTT
>TRBJ2-7|TRBD1|NA|TRBV6-2/TRBV6-3
CASSSPRGRGEQYF
TGTGCCAGCAGTTCCCCCAGGGGGCGCGGCGAGCAGTACTTC
>TRBJ1-2|NA|NA|TRBV5-4
CASSQQGAHGYTF
TGTGCCAGCAGCCAACAGGGTGCCCATGGCTACACCTTC
>TRBJ1-2|NA|NA|TRBV25-1
CASSEHRDPYGYTF
TGTGCCAGCAGTGAACACAGGGATCCTTATGGCTACACCTTC
>TRBJ1-1|TRBD1|NA|TRBV11-3
CASSLRQGATEAFF
TGTGCCAGCAGCTTACGACAGGGGGCCACTGAAGCTTTCTTT
>TRBJ1-1|NA|NA|TRBV3-1/TRBV3-2
CASSQEPQLEAFF
TGTGCCAGCAGCCAAGAGCCGCAGTTAGAAGCTTTCTTT
>TRBJ1-1|TRBD1|few|TRBV2
CASSDAQGATTEAFF
TGTGCCAGCAGTGATGCCCAGGGGGCTACGACTGAAGCTTTCTTT